This is a list of T cell receptor beta chains from one sample in a study of T cells after yellow fever vaccination. TCRdb recomputed calls from the 5' RACE reads with MiXCR, one row per CDR3 protein. This table has hundreds of thousands of distinct CDR3 sequences, 9% to 15% appearing once. The sequencing here drew on PBMCs, taken on the day of the yellow fever booster vaccination. The receptors come from a man between 25 and 39 years old who received the YFV17D yellow fever vaccine. Both conserved end residues are part of each CDR3. For some rows the clone size is stated as once, few or many, or as a class when expanded; others skip it.

J gene,clone size,V gene,CDR3 protein
TRBJ1-1,once,TRBV18,CASSPLTRTEAFF
TRBJ2-1,.,TRBV5-1,CASSLAQGSPDVGYNEQFF
TRBJ1-5,many,TRBV7-2,CASSFGGNQPQHF
TRBJ2-1,.,TRBV6-5,CASSYSGLQKGNEQFF
TRBJ2-5,.,TRBV9,CASSVAVDETQYF
TRBJ2-2,.,TRBV7-7,CASSETHTGELFF
TRBJ2-7,.,TRBV3-1,CASSQETSGTGEQYF
TRBJ2-7,few,TRBV29-1,CSVGLDQYYEQYF
TRBJ1-3,.,TRBV5-1,CASSVARAGGPDTIYF
TRBJ2-1,few,TRBV20-1,CSASPDALGSSEQFF
TRBJ2-7,many,TRBV20-1,CSAQGGGEGYEQYF
TRBJ2-3,.,TRBV10-3,CAISPRERGATDTQYF
TRBJ2-7,.,TRBV6-5,CASSYIAGTYEQYF
TRBJ1-5,.,TRBV25-1,CASSDGTGIQPQHF
TRBJ2-3,.,TRBV20-1,CSATRAGKRLAEVPDTQYF
TRBJ2-1,few,TRBV19,CASSIYQGDEQFF
TRBJ2-7,.,TRBV11-2,CASSLESRGEQYF
TRBJ2-7,few,TRBV7-9,CASRPKQGTSYEQYF
TRBJ2-6,.,TRBV24-1,CATSDGPGQGSSGANVLTF
TRBJ2-7,.,TRBV5-1,CASSAVTGGYEQYF
TRBJ2-7,.,TRBV27,CASSFKQTGDEQYF
TRBJ1-4,.,TRBV7-8,CASSLAGGNEKLFF
TRBJ2-5,.,TRBV27,CASRPRAGWEQETQYF